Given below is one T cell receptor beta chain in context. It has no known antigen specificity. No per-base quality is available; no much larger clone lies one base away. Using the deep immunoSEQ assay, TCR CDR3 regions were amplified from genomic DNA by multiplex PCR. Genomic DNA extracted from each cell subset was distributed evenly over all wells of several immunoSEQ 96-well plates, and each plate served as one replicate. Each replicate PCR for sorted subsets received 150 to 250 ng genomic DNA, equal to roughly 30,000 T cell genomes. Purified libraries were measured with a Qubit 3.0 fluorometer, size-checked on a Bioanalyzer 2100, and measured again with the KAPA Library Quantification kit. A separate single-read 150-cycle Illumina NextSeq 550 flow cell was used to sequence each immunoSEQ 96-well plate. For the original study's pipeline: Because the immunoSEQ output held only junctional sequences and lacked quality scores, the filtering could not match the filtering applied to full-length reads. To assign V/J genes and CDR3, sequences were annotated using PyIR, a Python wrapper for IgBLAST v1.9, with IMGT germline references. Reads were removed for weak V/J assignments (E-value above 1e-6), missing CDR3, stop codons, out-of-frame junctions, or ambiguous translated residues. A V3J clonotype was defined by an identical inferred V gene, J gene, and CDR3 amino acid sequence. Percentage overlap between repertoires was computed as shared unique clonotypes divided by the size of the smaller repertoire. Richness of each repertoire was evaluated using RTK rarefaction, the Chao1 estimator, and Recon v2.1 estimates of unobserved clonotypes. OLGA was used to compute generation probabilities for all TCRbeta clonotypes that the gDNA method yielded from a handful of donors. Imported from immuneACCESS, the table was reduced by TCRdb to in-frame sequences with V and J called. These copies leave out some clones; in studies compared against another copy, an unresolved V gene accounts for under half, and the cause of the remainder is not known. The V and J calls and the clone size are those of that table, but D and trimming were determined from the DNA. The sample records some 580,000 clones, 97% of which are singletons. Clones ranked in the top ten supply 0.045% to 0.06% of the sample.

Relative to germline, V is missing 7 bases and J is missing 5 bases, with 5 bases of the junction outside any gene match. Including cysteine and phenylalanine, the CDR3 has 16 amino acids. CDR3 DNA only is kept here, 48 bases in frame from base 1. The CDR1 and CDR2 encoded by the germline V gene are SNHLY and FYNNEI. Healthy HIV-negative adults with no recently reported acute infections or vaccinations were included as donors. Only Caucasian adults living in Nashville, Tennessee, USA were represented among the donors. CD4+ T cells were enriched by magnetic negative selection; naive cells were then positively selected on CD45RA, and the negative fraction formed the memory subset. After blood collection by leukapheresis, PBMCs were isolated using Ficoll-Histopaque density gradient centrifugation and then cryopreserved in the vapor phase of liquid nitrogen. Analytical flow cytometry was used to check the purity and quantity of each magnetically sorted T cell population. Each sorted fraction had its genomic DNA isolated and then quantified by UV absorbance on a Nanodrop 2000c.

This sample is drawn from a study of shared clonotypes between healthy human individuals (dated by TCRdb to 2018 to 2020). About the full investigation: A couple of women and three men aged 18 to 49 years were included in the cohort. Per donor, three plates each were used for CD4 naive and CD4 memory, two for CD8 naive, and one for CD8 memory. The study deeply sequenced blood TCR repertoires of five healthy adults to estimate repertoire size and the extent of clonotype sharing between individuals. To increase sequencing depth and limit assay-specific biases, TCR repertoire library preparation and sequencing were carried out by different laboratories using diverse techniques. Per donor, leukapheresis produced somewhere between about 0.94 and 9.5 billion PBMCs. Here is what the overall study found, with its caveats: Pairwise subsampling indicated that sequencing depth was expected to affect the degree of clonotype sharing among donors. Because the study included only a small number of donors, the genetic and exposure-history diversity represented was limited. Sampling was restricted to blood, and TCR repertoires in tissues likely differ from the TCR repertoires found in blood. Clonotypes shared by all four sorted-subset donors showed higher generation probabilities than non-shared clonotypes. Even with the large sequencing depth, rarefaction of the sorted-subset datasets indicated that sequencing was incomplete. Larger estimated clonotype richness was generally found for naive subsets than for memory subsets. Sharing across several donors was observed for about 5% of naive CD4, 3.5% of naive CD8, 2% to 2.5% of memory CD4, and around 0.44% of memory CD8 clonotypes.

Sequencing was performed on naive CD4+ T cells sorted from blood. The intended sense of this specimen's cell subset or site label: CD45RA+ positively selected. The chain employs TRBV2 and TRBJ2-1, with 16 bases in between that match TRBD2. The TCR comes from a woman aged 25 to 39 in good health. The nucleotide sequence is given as TGTGCCAGCACTGCCGGGACTAGCGGGAGGGACAATGAGCAGTTCTTC. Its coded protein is CASTAGTSGRDNEQFF.